This T cell receptor beta chain comes out of a study of response to subunit inactivated influenza vaccine. The CDR3 spans 18 residues. V was clipped by 2 bases and J by 5 bases; unmatched bases: 15. Germline V gene data show CDR1 as SGHVS and CDR2 as FQNEAQ. General study results and limits: New T cells are recruited in small numbers by each seasonal influenza vaccination, according to the authors' suggestion.

In this sample, this clonotype turned up a few times. Antigen: not known. TCRdb analysed the RT-PCR reads with MiXCR anew, one entry per CDR3 protein. The sample yields roughly 500,000 distinct CDR3 sequences, 15% to 20% seen once. The sequenced sample was CD4+ T cells sorted from PBMCs, obtained roughly 24 months after vaccination. This sequence was found in a man between 45 and 75 years old who received an inactivated influenza vaccine. The V call is TRBV7-8, the J call TRBJ2-5, with 9 nucleotides matching TRBD2. The CDR3 DNA reads TGTGCCAGCAGCTTACAAGGGCTAGCGGGGTCCCTACGGGAGACCCAGTACTTC. Its translation: CASSLQGLAGSLRETQYF.